This TCR beta chain was profiled in a study of blood T cell repertoires in COVID-19. As for the study in general: COVID-19 samples, acute and convalescent, were from the United States, Italy and Spain.

Authors' analysis steps: The authors estimated nucleated cell counts from reference gene primer amplification. The data were produced by immunoSEQ multiplex PCR, yet TCRdb's version contains in-frame clones alone and is incomplete. V and J calls and clone size come straight from that table; D and trimming were deduced from the DNA. The sample lists 45,000 to 60,000 clones; roughly 90% were seen once. The CDR3 is made up of 15 amino acids. V was cut by 2 bases and J by 0 bases, with 9 bases left in between. Per germline, CDR1 SGDLS and CDR2 YYNGEE. J is TRBJ1-3 and V is TRBV9; no definite D call. The clonotype comes from a human donor in a cohort sampled during active COVID-19. Sequencing was done on a sample of peripheral blood. CDR3 DNA: TGTGCCAGCAGCGTCGGAGGCCTCTCTGGAAACACCATATATTTT. This translates into CASSVGGLSGNTIYF.